One and the same sample provided the 4 T cell receptor beta chains below, sequenced in a study of T cell changes during pregnancy in multiple sclerosis. The table came from immunoSEQ multiplex PCR; TCRdb's copy has only in-frame clones and leaves some out. This table has 95,000 to 110,000 clones, around nine tenths appearing once. This sample comprised peripheral blood, obtained after pregnancy. The receptor set was obtained from a female donor with multiple sclerosis, enrolled in a pregnancy study.

The J gene is TRBJ1-1, the V gene TRBV2, with 9 bases lining up with TRBD1. J gave up 1 base and V 6 bases, and 9 bases lay outside the gene matches. The V gene's germline CDR1 is SNHLY and CDR2 FYNNEI. The CDR3 totals 16 residues. The CDR3, as DNA: TGTGCCAGCAGGGAACAGGGGGCGATTCCGAACACTGAAGCTTTCTTT. Translated: CASREQGAIPNTEAFF.

The chain recombines TRBV4-2 with TRBJ2-1, with TRBD2 identical over 10 bases. The CDR3 loop spans 16 amino acids. Germline V gene lookup returns CDR1 LGHNA and CDR2 YNFKEQ. V was pared by 0 bases and J by 4 bases, with 3 bases of the junction left unmatched. The CDR3 loop is CASSQEPAGGYNEQFF. CDR3 nucleotide sequence: TGTGCCAGCAGCCAAGAACCAGCGGGGGGGTACAATGAGCAGTTCTTC.

The V gene is TRBV6-4, the J gene TRBJ1-1; the match to TRBD1 covers 9 bases. CDR1 is MRHNA, CDR2 SNTAGT, per germline. The CDR3 has 15 amino acids. Trimming cost V 10 bases and J 1 base; bases outside gene matches: 10. The CDR3 DNA reads TGTGCCATCCTAAGAATGGGACAGGGGAACACTGAAGCTTTCTTT. This translates into CAILRMGQGNTEAFF.

J is TRBJ1-1 and V is TRBV2; D unclear. CDR3 length: 14 residues. Trimming took off 5 bases at V and 5 bases at J, with 15 bases between the two ends. The germline gives CDR1 SNHLY, CDR2 FYNNEI. The CDR3 loop is CASSPRWGETEAFF. In nucleotides, the CDR3 is TGTGCCAGCAGTCCACGGTGGGGAGAAACTGAAGCTTTCTTT. The full variable domain, rest sourced from reference TRBV2 and TRBJ1-1, is EPEVTQTPSHQVTQMGQEVILRCVPISNHLYFYWYRQILGQKVEFLVSFYNNEISEKSEIFDDQFSVERPDGSNFTLKIRSTKLEDSAMYFCASSPRWGETEAFFGQGTRLTVV.